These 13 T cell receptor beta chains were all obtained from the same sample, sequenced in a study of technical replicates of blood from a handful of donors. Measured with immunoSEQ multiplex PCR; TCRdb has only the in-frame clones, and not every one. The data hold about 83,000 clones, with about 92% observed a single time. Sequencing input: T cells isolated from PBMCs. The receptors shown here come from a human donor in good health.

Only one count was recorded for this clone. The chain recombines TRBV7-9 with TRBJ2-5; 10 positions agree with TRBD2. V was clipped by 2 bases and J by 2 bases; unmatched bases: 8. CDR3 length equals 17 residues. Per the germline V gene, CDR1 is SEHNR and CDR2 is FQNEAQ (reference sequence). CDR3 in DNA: TGTGCCAGCAGCTTAATCCTTCTAGCGGGAGAACAAGAGACCCAGTACTTC. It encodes CASSLILLAGEQETQYF. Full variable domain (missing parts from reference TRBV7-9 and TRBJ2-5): DTGVSQNPRHKITKRGQNVTFRCDPISEHNRLYWYRQTLGQGPEFLTYFQNEAQLEKSRLLSDRFSAERPKGSFSTLEIQRTEQGDSAMYLCASSLILLAGEQETQYFGPGTRLLVL.

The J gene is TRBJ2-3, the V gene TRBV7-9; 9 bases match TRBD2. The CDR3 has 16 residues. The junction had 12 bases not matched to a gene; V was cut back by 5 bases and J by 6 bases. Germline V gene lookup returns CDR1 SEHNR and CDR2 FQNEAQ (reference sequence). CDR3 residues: CASSGQGGGRADTQYF. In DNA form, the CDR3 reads TGTGCCAGCAGCGGCCAAGGGGGCGGGAGGGCCGATACGCAGTATTTT.

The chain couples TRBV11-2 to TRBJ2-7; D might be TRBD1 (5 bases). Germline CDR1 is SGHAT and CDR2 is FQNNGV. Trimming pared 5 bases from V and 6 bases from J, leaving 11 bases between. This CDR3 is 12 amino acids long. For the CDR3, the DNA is TGTGCCAGCAGCCTCAGGGCGATCGAGCAGTACTTC. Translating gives CASSLRAIEQYF. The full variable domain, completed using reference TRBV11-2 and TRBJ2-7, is EAGVAQSPRYKIIEKRQSVAFWCNPISGHATLYWYQQILGQGPKLLIQFQNNGVVDDSQLPKDRFSAERLKGVDSTLKIQPAKLEDSAVYLCASSLRAIEQYFGPGTRLTVT.

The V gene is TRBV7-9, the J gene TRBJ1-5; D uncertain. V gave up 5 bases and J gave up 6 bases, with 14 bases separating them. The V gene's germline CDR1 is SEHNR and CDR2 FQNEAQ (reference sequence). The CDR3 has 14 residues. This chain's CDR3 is CASSPVGEGQPQHF. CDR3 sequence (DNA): TGTGCCAGCAGCCCCGTGGGTGAGGGTCAGCCCCAGCATTTT.

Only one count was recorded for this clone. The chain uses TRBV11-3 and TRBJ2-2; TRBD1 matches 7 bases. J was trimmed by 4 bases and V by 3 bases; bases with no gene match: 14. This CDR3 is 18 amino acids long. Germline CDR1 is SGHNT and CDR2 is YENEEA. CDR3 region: CASSFFALGRGITGELFF. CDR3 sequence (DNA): TGTGCCAGCAGCTTTTTTGCTCTGGGCAGGGGGATCACCGGGGAGCTGTTTTTT.

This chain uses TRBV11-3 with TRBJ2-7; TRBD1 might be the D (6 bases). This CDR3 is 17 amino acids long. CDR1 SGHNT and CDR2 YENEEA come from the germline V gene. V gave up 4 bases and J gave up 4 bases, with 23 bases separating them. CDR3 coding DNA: TGTGCCAGCAGCTCTCCGAGGTCCAGGGGCGCAAGGTACGAGCAGTACTTC. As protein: CASSSPRSRGARYEQYF.

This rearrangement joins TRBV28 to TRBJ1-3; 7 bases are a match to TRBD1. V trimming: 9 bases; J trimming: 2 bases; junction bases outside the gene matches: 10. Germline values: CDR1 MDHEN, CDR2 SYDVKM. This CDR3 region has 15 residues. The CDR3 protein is CASSRGRLTGNTIYF. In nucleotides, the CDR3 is TGTGCCAGTTCGAGGGGGCGCTTGACTGGAAACACCATATATTTT.

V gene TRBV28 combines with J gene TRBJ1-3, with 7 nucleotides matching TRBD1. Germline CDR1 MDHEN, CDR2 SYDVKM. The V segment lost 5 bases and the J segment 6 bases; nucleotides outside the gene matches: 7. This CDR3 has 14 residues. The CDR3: CASSLPGTENTIYF. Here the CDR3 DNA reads TGTGCCAGCAGTCTCCCCGGGACAGAAAACACCATATATTTT.

DNA for the CDR3: TGTGCCAGTAGTATTGGGGGGACAGCCACTCAAGAGACCCAGTACTTC. Its translation: CASSIGGTATQETQYF. The chain couples TRBV19 to TRBJ2-5; a possible D gene is TRBD1 (7 bases). Germline V CDR1 and CDR2: LNHDA, SQIVND (reference sequence). V shed 3 bases and J shed 2 bases, with 16 bases lying between them. This CDR3 spans 16 amino acids.

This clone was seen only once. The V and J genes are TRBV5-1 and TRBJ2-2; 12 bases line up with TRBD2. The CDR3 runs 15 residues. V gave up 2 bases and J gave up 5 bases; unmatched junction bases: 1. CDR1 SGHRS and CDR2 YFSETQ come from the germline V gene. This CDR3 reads CASSLGLAGTGELFF. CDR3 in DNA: TGCGCCAGCAGCTTAGGACTAGCGGGGACCGGGGAGCTGTTTTTT.

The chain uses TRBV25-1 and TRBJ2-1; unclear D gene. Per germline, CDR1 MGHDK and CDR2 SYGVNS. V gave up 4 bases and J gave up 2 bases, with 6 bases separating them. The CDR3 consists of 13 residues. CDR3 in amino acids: CASSAGTYNEQFF. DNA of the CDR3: TGTGCCAGCAGTGCGGGTACCTACAATGAGCAGTTCTTC.

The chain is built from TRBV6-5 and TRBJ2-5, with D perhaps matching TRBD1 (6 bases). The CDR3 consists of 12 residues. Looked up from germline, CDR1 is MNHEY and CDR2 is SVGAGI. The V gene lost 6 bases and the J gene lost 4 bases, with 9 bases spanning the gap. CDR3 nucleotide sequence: TGTGCCAGCAGACAGGGTCCAGAGACCCAGTACTTC. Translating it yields CASRQGPETQYF.

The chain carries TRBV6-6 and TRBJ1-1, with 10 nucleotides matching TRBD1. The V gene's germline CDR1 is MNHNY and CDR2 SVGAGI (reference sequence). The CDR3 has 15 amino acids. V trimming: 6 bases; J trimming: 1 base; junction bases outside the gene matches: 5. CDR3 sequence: CASRGDRGGNTEAFF. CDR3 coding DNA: TGTGCCAGCAGGGGGGACAGGGGAGGGAACACTGAAGCTTTCTTT.